Following are 2 T cell receptor beta chains from one sample sequenced in a study of blood T cells in healthy people across ages. With a J-beta primer mix and a sample-barcoded 5' primer, a second PCR ran roughly 6 to 11 cycles. TCRdb re-called the 5' RACE reads through MiXCR, storing one row per CDR3 protein. The sample yields about 800,000 distinct CDR3 sequences, more than 45% seen once. Sequencing used blood. All receptors come from a man aged 25 to 40 in good health.

This chain connects TRBV28 to TRBJ2-1; 8 bases are shared with TRBD2. With 4 bases clipped from V and 12 bases from J, the junction kept 11 bases outside the gene matches. The germline CDR1 and CDR2 sequences are MDHEN and SYDVKM. CDR3 size: 14 residues. As DNA, the CDR3 is TGTGCCAGCAGTTCTAGCGGGCCCACCCTTATGCAGTTCTTC. This sequence encodes CASSSSGPTLMQFF. The full variable domain, its missing parts supplied by reference TRBV28 and TRBJ2-1, is DVKVTQSSRYLVKRTGEKVFLECVQDMDHENMFWYRQDPGLGLRLIYFSYDVKMKEKGDIPEGYSVSREKKERFSLILESASTNQTSMYLCASSSSGPTLMQFFGPGTRLTVL.

The chain has TRBV20-1 and TRBJ2-7; D tentatively reads TRBD1 or TRBD2 (5 bases each). Between the trimmed V and J ends, which lost 6 bases and 5 bases, there was a span of 26 bases. Germline loops: CDR1 DFQATT, CDR2 SNEGSKA (reference sequence). The CDR3 is 16 residues long. The CDR3 sequence is CSATDPGWGRGDEQYF. The DNA of the CDR3 is TGCAGTGCAACAGATCCGGGGTGGGGGAGAGGGGACGAGCAGTACTTC.